The next 20 T cell receptor beta chains were all read from a single sample in a study of T cell repertoires in cytomegalovirus infection. TCRdb re-derived calls from the reads in MiXCR, one entry per CDR3 protein. The table includes roughly 320,000 distinct CDR3 sequences, more than 8% detected once. What was sequenced was PBMCs. These receptors originate from a human donor in good health (CMV status not recorded). Some clones in this sample may be carry-over from other donors' samples.

In this sample, this clonotype turned up a few times. V gene TRBV28 combines with J gene TRBJ2-1; no firm D call. This CDR3 has 11 residues. CDR1 is MDHEN, CDR2 SYDVKM, per germline. V lost 5 bases and J 7 bases, leaving 6 bases between the germline ends. As DNA, the CDR3 is TGTGCCAGCAGTACAATGAATGAGCAGTTCTTC. This encodes CASSTMNEQFF.

Ten or more counts support this clonotype. This chain uses TRBV28 with TRBJ1-2; a possible D gene is TRBD1 (6 bases). The CDR3 runs 13 residues. The V gene's germline CDR1 is MDHEN and CDR2 SYDVKM. V lost 8 bases to trimming and J lost 3 bases, with 13 bases between them. CDR3 region: CASCSGVYYGYTF. The CDR3 bases are TGTGCCAGCTGCTCAGGGGTTTACTATGGCTACACCTTC.

This clonotype was picked up a small number of times. The chain carries TRBV12-3 or TRBV12-4 and TRBJ2-5; D is unresolved. The CDR3 covers 13 residues. Trimming pared 5 bases from V and 5 bases from J, leaving 12 bases between. The CDR3 region has the DNA TGTGCCAGCAGTATGACCTATCGGGAGACCCAGTACTTC. Protein sequence: CASSMTYRETQYF.

This clonotype was counted ten times or more. The chain recombines TRBV28 with TRBJ1-5; D may be TRBD1 (5 bases). The CDR3 contains 15 residues. V lost 2 bases and J lost 6, with 14 bases in between. Germline CDR1 is MDHEN and CDR2 is SYDVKM. The CDR3 region has the DNA TGTGCCAGCAGTTTACAGGGTTCCCTCATTCAGCCCCAGCATTTT. Protein sequence: CASSLQGSLIQPQHF.

In this sample, this clonotype turned up a few times. The rearrangement joins TRBV6-2 or TRBV6-3 to TRBJ2-1; 7 positions match TRBD2. Germline V gene sequence: CDR1 MNHEY, CDR2 SVGEGT. Losses at the gene ends were 0 bases for V and 6 bases for J; bases not matched to a gene: 2. The CDR3 totals 14 residues. CDR3: CASSYSREGNEQFF. Here the CDR3 DNA reads TGTGCCAGCAGTTACTCTAGGGAGGGCAATGAGCAGTTCTTC.

This chain links TRBV12-3 or TRBV12-4 with TRBJ1-2, with TRBD1 matching over 7 bases. Unmatched junction bases numbered 11, after V lost 5 bases and J lost 5 bases. The CDR3 has 15 amino acids. The CDR3 sequence: CASSPGQDRSYGYTF. The DNA of the CDR3 is TGTGCCAGCAGTCCCGGACAGGACAGAAGTTATGGCTACACCTTC.

This clonotype was detected many times. The rearrangement links TRBV15 to TRBJ1-3; no definite D call. V shed 6 bases and J shed 0 bases, with 6 bases lying between them. CDR1 and CDR2 (germline): LNHNV, YYDKDF (reference sequence). There are 13 residues in the CDR3. This CDR3 reads CATRAFSGNTIYF. The CDR3 DNA reads TGTGCCACCAGGGCTTTCTCTGGAAACACCATATATTTT.

The chain couples TRBV6-2 or TRBV6-3 to TRBJ1-1; possible D gene TRBD1, 5 bases. The V end was cut by 8 bases, the J end by 7 bases, with 23 bases between. Per germline, CDR1 MNHEY and CDR2 SVGEGT. The CDR3 loop spans 15 amino acids. CDR3 sequence: CASHLRGRGISEAFF. The DNA of the CDR3 is TGTGCCAGCCACCTCCGAGGAAGGGGCATCAGTGAAGCTTTCTTT.

This clonotype was counted a few times. The CDR3 DNA sequence: TGTGCCAGCAGTTTGTTTAGGGGTGGCTACACCTTC. Protein: CASSLFRGGYTF. The rearrangement joins TRBV28 to TRBJ1-2; a weak D match, TRBD1 (5 bases). V gave up 3 bases and J gave up 7 bases, with 9 bases separating them. Germline loops: CDR1 MDHEN, CDR2 SYDVKM. The CDR3 has 12 residues.

There are a few counts of this clonotype. The CDR3 reads CASSLSTDIINEQFF. CDR3 bases: TGCGCCAGCAGCCTCTCAACAGATATTATCAATGAGCAGTTCTTC. The chain recombines TRBV4-1 with TRBJ2-1; D uncertain. Looked up from germline, CDR1 is MGHRA and CDR2 is YSYEKL. Trimming took off 4 bases at V and 6 bases at J, with 16 bases between the two ends. The CDR3 has 15 residues.

The rearrangement joins TRBV7-2 to TRBJ2-2, with D tentatively TRBD2 (6 bases). This CDR3 has 17 residues. CDR1 and CDR2 (germline): SGHTA, FQGNSA. V was clipped by 1 base and J by 3 bases, with 15 bases between them. The CDR3 is CASSLDRGRTYTGELFF. The CDR3 DNA is TGTGCCAGCAGCTTAGACCGGGGGAGGACTTACACCGGGGAGCTGTTTTTT.

This sequence joins TRBV20-1 and TRBJ1-2; weak D call: TRBD1 (5 bases). CDR1 DFQATT and CDR2 SNEGSKA come from the germline V gene (reference sequence). The CDR3 runs to 13 residues. CDR3 sequence reads: CRSARAQGYGYTF. In nucleotides, the CDR3 is TGCAGATCCGCCAGGGCGCAAGGCTATGGCTACACCTTC.

J is TRBJ2-1 and V is TRBV10-3; 10 positions agree with TRBD2. V was clipped by 5 bases and J by 2 bases; unmatched bases: 3. This CDR3 region has 15 residues. Germline V gives CDR1 ENHRY, CDR2 SYGVKD. CDR3 protein: CAISQAGGPYNEQFF. The CDR3 DNA reads TGTGCCATCAGTCAAGCGGGAGGGCCCTACAATGAGCAGTTCTTC.

This clonotype was found many times. The chain recombines TRBV11-2 with TRBJ2-1; D unresolved. With 8 bases removed from V and 4 bases from J, the gap between germline ends came to 21 bases. Per the germline V gene, CDR1 is SGHAT and CDR2 is FQNNGV. The CDR3 contains 16 residues. For the CDR3, the DNA is TGTGCCAGCTCAGCTTACCCCCGGTCCATTTACAATGAGCAGTTCTTC. It specifies CASSAYPRSIYNEQFF.

This clonotype has a count of ten or more. CDR3 bases: TGTGCCAGCAGCCCCGGTTGGGCGGGGCATTCCACAGATACGCAGTATTTT. This sequence encodes CASSPGWAGHSTDTQYF. The rearrangement joins TRBV7-2 to TRBJ2-3, with a tentative D call TRBD2 (6 bases). V shed 5 bases and J shed 2 bases, with 20 bases lying between them. The CDR3 is made up of 17 amino acids. Per the germline V gene, CDR1 is SGHTA and CDR2 is FQGNSA.

Here the CDR3 reads CASSPAGGSGANVLTF. CDR3 coding DNA: TGTGCCAGCAGCCCAGCCGGGGGCTCTGGGGCCAACGTCCTGACTTTC. V gene TRBV28 combines with J gene TRBJ2-6; possible D gene TRBD2, 6 bases. This CDR3 is 16 amino acids long. Trimming shortened V by 6 bases and J by 0 bases, and 12 bases separated the two germline ends. The germline V gene encodes CDR1 MDHEN and CDR2 SYDVKM.

The chain carries TRBV19 and TRBJ2-1, with TRBD1 matching over 7 bases. Per the germline V gene, CDR1 is LNHDA and CDR2 is SQIVND (reference sequence). The junction had 9 bases not matched to a gene; V was cut back by 3 bases and J by 7 bases. This CDR3 region has 15 residues. Here the CDR3 reads CASSIKSGQYNEQFF. In DNA, the CDR3 is TGTGCCAGTAGTATTAAGTCGGGACAGTATAATGAGCAGTTCTTC. Using reference TRBV19 and TRBJ2-1 for the parts outside the CDR3, the full variable domain is DGGITQSPKYLFRKEGQNVTLSCEQNLNHDAMYWYRQDPGQGLRLIYYSQIVNDFQKGDIAEGYSVSREKKESFPLTVTSAQKNPTAFYLCASSIKSGQYNEQFFGPGTRLTVL.

This clonotype was counted ten times or more. CDR3 DNA: TGTGCCAGCAGCTTAGTTGGGACAGGGTACTATGGCTACACCTTC. Translating it yields CASSLVGTGYYGYTF. The V call is TRBV7-2, the J call TRBJ1-2; TRBD1 matches at 9 bases. The CDR3 spans 15 residues. Germline V gene sequence: CDR1 SGHTA, CDR2 FQGNSA. V trimming: 1 base; J trimming: 3 bases; junction bases outside the gene matches: 3.

This clonotype has a handful of counts. The genes are TRBV4-3 and TRBJ2-2, with D possibly being TRBD1 (8 bases). Trimming removed 8 bases at V and 4 bases at J, with 14 bases between. The CDR3 runs 14 residues. Germline V lookup: CDR1 LGHNA, CDR2 YSLEER. CDR3 bases: TGCGCCAGCCTCAGCGGGACAGGCACCGGGGAGCTGTTTTTT. Amino acids: CASLSGTGTGELFF.

This clonotype was seen more than once but under ten times. The chain uses TRBV19 and TRBJ2-7; D gene unclear. V lost 6 bases to trimming and J lost 3 bases, with 21 bases between them. The CDR3 covers 16 residues. In germline, CDR1 is LNHDA, CDR2 SQIVND (reference sequence). The CDR3 nucleotides read TGTGCCAGTAGCCCTGTCGTATCGGGCTGGGGCTACGAGCAGTACTTC. Protein sequence: CASSPVVSGWGYEQYF.